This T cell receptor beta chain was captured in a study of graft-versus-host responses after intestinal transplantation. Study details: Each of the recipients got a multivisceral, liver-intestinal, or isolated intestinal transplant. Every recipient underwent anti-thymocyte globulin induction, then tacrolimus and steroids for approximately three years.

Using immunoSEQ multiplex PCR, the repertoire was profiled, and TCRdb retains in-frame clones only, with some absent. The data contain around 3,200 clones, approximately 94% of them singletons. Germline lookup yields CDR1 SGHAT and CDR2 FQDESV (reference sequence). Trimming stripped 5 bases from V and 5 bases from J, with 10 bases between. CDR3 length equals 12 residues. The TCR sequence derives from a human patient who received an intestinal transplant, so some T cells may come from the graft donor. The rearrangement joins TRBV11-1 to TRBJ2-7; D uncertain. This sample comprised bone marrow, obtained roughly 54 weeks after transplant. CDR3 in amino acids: CASSQPFDEQYF. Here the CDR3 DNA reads TGTGCCAGCAGCCAACCATTCGACGAGCAGTACTTC.